Below, one T cell receptor (beta chain) is given with its context. V lost 5 bases to trimming and J lost 8 bases, with 8 bases between them. The CDR3 is made up of 12 amino acids. CDR1 and CDR2 from the germline V gene are KGHDR and SFDVKD. The entry originates in a study of T cells of healthy individuals. TCRdb processed the 5' RACE reads anew with MiXCR; each CDR3 protein has one entry. The profile shows some 82,000 distinct CDR3 sequences, more than 5% of them singletons. The gene calls are TRBV24-1 and TRBJ2-2, with D hard to call. This receptor was identified in a female donor in good health. The CDR3 sequence: CATSGFTGELFF. DNA of the CDR3: TGTGCCACCAGTGGTTTCACAGGGGAGCTGTTTTTT.